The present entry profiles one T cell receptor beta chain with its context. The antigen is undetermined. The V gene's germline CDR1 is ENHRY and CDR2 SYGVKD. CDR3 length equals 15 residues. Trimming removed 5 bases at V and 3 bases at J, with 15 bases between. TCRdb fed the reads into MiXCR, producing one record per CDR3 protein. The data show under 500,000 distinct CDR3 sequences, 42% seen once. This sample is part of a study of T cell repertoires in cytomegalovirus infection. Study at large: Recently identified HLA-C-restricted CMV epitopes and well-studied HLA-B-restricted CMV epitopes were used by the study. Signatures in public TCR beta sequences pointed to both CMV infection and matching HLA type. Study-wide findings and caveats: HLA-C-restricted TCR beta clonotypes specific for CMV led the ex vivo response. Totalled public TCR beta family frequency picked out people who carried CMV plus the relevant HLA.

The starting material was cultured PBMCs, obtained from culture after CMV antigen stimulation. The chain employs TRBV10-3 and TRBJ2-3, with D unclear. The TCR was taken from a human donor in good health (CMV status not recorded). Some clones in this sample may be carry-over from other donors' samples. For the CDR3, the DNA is TGTGCCATCAGTAACACTTCCCTGGGTACAGATACGCAGTATTTT. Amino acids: CAISNTSLGTDTQYF.